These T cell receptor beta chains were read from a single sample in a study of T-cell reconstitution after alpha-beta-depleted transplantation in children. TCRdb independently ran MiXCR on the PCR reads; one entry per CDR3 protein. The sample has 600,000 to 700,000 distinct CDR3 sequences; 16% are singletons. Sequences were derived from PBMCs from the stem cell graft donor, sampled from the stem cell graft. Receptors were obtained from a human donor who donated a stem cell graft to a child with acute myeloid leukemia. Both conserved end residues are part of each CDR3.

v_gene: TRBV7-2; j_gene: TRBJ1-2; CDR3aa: CASSLAFRQGAVGYTF
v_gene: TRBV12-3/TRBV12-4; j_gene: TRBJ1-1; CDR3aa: CASSPVGDPIEAFF
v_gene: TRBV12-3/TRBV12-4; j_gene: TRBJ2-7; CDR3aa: CASSWGEEQYF
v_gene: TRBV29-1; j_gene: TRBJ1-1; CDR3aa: CSVETSGQGRTEAFF
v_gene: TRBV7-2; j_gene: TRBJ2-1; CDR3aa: CASSPGLTYNEQFF
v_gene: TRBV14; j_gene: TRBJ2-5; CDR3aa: CASSRRDHSGTQYF
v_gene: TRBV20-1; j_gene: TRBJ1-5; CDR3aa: CCAGGTAPISSNQPQHF
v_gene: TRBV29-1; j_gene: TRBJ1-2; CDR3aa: CHTEGRAGYTF
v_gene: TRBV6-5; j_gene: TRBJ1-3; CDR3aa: CASSYSVQGFSGNTIYF
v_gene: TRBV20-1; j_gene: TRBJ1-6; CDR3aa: CSARGGSRGSGTNSPLHF
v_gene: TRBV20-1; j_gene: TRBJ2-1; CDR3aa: CSAPSSTYGGNEQFF
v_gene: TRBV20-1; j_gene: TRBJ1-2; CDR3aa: CSASAGPLTGSGYTF
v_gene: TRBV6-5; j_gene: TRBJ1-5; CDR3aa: CASSYGTDGNQPQHF
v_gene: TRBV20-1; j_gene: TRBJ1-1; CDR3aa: CSASIGGYEAFF
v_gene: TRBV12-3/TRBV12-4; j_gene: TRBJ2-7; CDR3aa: CASSFEGHNYEQYF
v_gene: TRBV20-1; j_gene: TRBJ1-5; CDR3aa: CSARANSNQPQHF
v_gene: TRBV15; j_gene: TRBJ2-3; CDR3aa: CATSRDEYLSADTQYF
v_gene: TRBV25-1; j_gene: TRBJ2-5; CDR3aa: CASSDHGTRDEETQYF
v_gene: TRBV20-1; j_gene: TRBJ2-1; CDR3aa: CSARDPLAGGMYNEQFF
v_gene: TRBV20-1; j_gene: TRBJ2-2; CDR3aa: CSARTSGAYTGELFF
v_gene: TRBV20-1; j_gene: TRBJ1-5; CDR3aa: CSAKRTAGPDQPQHF
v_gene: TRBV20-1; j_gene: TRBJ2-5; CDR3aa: CSARVPGTTQETQYF
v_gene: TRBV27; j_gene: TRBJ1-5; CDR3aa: CASSPIGDDNQPQHF
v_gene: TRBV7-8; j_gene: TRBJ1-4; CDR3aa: CASSPVTGAFEKLFF
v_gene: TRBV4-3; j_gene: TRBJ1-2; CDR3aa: CASSQERQAGNGYTF
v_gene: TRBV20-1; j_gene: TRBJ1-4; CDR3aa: CSAPGQGRKKLFF
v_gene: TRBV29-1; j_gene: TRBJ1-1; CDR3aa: CSVETTLNTEAFF
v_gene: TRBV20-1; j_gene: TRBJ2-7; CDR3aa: CSLISGGSYEQYF
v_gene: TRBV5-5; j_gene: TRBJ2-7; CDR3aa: CASSWTGPAEQYF
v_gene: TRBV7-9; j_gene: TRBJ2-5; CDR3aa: CASSPGVRVDQYF
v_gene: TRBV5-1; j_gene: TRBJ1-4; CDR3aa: CASSGTGIREKLFF
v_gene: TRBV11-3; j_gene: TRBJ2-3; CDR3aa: CASSSIAGSTDTQYF
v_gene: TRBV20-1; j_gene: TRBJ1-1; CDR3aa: CSASGTSNTEAFF
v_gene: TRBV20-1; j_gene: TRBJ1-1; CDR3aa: CSARDAGLNTEAFF
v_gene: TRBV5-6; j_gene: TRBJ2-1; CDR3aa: CASSGDSHNEQFF
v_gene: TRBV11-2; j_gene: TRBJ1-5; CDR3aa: CASSRESNQPQHF
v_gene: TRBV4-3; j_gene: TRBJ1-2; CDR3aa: CASSQESGVSNTGVSYGYTF
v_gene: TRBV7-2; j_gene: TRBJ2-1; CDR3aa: CASSLVGQGALDEQFF
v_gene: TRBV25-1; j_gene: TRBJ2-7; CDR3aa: CASSPRDGSYEQYF
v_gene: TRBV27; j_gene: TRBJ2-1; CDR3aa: CASSLSSGGGNEQFF
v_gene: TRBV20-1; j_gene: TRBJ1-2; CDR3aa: CSGPGHIHGYTF
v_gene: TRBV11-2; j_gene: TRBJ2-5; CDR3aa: CASSPRGLPKETQYF
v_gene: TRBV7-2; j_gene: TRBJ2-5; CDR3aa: CASSLQGGGVKTQYF
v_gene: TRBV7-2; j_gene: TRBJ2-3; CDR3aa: CASSLGGDKGYF
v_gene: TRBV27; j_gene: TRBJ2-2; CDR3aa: CASSFGGSTGELFF
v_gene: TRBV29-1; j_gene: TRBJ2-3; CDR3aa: CSVGISGDTDTQYF
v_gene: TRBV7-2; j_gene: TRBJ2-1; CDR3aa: CASSLNFASRDEQFF
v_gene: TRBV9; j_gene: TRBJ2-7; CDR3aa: CASSAGQGNEQYF
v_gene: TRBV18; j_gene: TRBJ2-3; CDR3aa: CASSPPRQGASTDTQYF
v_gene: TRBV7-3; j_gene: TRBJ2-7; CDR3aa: CASSGGREGTYEQYF
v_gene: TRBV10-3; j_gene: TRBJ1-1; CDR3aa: CAISESIVDIRGMNTEAFF
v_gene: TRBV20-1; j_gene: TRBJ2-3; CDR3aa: CSARELDSENTDTQYF
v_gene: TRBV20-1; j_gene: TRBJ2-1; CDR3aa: CCAYAAATSGGHGNEQFF
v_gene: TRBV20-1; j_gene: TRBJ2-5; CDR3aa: CSASRVSQETQYF
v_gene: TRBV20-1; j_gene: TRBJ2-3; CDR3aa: CSVGGGDTDTQYF
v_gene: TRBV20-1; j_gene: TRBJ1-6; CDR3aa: CSAREPGRDYSPLHF